This TCR beta chain was observed in a study of OX40 agonist ivuxolimab in advanced cancers. This clone showed up just a few times. Trimming removed 1 base from V and 7 bases from J, with 11 bases in between. Germline CDR1 SEHNR, CDR2 FQNEAQ (reference sequence). There are 14 residues in the CDR3. Method: immunoSEQ multiplex PCR; TCRdb's copy keeps in-frame clones and lacks some. The profile shows roughly 76,000 clones, 70% to 90% of them singletons. This chain joins TRBV7-9 and TRBJ1-5; no firm D call. This receptor was taken from an adult with an advanced solid tumor such as melanoma, head and neck, liver or kidney cancer. This specimen consisted of CD4+ or CD8+ T cells sorted from blood, obtained in a trial of the OX40 agonist ivuxolimab. As DNA, the CDR3 is TGTGCCAGCAGCTTAGAAGAACTAGGACAGCCCCAGCATTTT. This gives the protein CASSLEELGQPQHF.